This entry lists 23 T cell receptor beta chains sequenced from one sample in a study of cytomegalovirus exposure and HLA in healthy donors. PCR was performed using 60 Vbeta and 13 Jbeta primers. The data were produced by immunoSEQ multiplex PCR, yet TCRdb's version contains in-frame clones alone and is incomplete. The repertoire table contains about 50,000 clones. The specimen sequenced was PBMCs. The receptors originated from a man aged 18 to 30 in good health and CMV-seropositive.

CDR3 DNA sequence: TGTGCCAGCAGCATTGGACTGACTGAGAAGAACACTGAAGCTTTCTTT. This codes for CASSIGLTEKNTEAFF. The V and J genes are TRBV5-4 and TRBJ1-1; no clear D gene. Germline V gene data show CDR1 as SGHNT and CDR2 as YYREEE (reference sequence). Trimming left V 4 bases short and J 1 base short, with 17 bases between. The CDR3 has 16 residues.

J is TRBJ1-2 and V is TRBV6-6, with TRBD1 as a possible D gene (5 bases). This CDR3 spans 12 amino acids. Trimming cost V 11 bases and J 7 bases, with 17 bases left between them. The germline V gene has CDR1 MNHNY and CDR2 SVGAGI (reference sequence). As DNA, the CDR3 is TGTGCCGGGAAGGCGGAGGGACGTGGCTACACCTTC. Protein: CAGKAEGRGYTF.

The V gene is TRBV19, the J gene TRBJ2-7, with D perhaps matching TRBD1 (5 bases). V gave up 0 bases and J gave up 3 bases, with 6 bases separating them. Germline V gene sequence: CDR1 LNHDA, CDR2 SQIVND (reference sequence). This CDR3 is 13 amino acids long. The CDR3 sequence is CASSIDQGYEQYF. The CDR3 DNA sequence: TGTGCCAGTAGTATAGATCAGGGCTACGAGCAGTACTTC.

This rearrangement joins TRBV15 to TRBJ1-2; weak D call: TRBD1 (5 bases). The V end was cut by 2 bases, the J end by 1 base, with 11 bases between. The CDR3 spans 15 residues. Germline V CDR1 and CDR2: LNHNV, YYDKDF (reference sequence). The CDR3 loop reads CATSRRFQGNYGYTF. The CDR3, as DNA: TGTGCCACCAGCAGACGCTTTCAGGGTAACTATGGCTACACCTTC.

CDR3 bases: TGTGCCAGCAGCCCCGACAGGGGCTACGAGCAGTACTTC. Its protein product is CASSPDRGYEQYF. The rearrangement joins TRBV4-2 to TRBJ2-5; TRBD1 matches at 8 bases. The J call may not be correct, given that the DNA end is closer to TRBJ2-7. The CDR3 loop spans 13 amino acids. Per germline, CDR1 LGHNA and CDR2 YNFKEQ.

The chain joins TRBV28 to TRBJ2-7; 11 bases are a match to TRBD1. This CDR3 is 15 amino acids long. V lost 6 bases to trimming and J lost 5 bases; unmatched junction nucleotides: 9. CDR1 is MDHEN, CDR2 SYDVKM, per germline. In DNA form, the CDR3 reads TGTGCCAGCAGCCCTGGGGGACAGGGGGACAACGAGCAGTACTTC. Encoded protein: CASSPGGQGDNEQYF.

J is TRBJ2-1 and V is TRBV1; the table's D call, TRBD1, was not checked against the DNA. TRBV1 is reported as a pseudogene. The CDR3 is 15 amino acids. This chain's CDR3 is CTSSPPDRGTDEQFF. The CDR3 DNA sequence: TGCACCAGCAGCCCACCCGACAGGGGGACGGATGAGCAGTTCTTC.

CDR3 coding DNA: TGTGCCAGCAGCTTGGAAGCCCACTCTGAAAAACTGTTTTTT. This encodes CASSLEAHSEKLFF. The chain uses TRBV5-4 and TRBJ1-4; D gene uncertain. The germline gives CDR1 SGHNT, CDR2 YYREEE (reference sequence). The V and J ends lost 0 bases and 7 bases respectively, with 10 bases between them. This CDR3 is 14 amino acids long.

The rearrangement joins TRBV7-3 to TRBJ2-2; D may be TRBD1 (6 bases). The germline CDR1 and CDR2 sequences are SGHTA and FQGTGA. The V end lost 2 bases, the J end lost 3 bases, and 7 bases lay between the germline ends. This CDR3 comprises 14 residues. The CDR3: CASSLYRDTGELFF. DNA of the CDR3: TGTGCCAGCAGCTTATACAGGGACACCGGGGAGCTGTTTTTT.

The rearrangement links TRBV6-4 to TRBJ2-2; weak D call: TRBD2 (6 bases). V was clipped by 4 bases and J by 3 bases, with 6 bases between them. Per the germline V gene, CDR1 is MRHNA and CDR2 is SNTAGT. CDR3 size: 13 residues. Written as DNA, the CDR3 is TGTGCCAGCAGTGCGGGAGACACCGGGGAGCTGTTTTTT. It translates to CASSAGDTGELFF.

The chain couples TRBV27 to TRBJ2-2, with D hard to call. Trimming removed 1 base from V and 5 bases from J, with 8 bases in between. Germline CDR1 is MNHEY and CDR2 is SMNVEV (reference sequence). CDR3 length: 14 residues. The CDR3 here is CASSLLSATGELFF. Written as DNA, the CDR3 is TGTGCCAGCAGTTTATTGAGTGCGACCGGGGAGCTGTTTTTT.

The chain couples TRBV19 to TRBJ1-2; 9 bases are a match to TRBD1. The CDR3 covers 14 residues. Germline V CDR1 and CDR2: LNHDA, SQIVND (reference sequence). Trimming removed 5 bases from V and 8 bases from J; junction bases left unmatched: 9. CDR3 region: CASSPGTGIFGYTF. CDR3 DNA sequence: TGTGCCAGTAGTCCCGGGACAGGGATATTCGGCTACACCTTC.

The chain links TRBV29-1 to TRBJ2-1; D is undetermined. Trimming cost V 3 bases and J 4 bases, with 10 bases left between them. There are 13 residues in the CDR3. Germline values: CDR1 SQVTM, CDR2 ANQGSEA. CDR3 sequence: CSVESPRYNEQFF. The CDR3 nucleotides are TGCAGCGTTGAGAGCCCGAGGTACAATGAGCAGTTCTTC.

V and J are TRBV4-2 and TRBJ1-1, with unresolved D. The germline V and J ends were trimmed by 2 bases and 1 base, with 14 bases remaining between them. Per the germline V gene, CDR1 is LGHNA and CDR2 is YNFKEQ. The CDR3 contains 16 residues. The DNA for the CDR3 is TGTGCCAGCAGCCAAAACCCCAGGAATACGAACACTGAAGCTTTCTTT. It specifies CASSQNPRNTNTEAFF.

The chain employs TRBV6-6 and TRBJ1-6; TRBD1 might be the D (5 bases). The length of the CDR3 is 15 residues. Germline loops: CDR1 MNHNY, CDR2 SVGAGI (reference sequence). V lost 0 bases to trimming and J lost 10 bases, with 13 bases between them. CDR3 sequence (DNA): TGTGCCAGCAGTTACTCGGGGGGTGCTAACTCACCCCTCCACTTT. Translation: CASSYSGGANSPLHF.

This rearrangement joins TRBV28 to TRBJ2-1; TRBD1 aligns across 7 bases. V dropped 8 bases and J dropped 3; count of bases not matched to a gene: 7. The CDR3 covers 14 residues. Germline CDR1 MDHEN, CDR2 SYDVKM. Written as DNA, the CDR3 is TGTGCCAGCCTCCCGGGACAGATCTACAATGAGCAGTTCTTC. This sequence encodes CASLPGQIYNEQFF. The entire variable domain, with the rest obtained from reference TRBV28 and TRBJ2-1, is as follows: DVKVTQSSRYLVKRTGEKVFLECVQDMDHENMFWYRQDPGLGLRLIYFSYDVKMKEKGDIPEGYSVSREKKERFSLILESASTNQTSMYLCASLPGQIYNEQFFGPGTRLTVL.

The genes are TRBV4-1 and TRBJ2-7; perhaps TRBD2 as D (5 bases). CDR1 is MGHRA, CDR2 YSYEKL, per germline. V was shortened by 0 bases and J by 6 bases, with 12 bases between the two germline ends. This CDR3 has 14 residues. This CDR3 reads CASSQENPRGEQYF. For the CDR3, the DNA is TGCGCCAGCAGCCAAGAGAATCCCCGGGGCGAGCAGTACTTC.

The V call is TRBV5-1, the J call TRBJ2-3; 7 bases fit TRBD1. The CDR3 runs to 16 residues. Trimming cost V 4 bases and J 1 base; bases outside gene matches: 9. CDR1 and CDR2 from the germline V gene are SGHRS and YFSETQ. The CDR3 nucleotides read TGCGCCAGCAGCAATACCGGGACAGCAGGCACAGATACGCAGTATTTT. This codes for CASSNTGTAGTDTQYF.

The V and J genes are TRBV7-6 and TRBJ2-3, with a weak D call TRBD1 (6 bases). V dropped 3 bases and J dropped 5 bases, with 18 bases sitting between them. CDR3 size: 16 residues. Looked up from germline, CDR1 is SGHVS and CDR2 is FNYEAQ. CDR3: CASSLVGPVTGDTQYF. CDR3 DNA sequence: TGTGCCAGCAGCTTGGTCGGACCCGTGACAGGAGATACGCAGTATTTT.

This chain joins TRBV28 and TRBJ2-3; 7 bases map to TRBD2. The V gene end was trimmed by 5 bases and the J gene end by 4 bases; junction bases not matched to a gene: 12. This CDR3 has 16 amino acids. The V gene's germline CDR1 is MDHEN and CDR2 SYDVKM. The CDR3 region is CASSKTAGSKPDTQYF. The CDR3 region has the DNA TGTGCCAGCAGTAAGACAGCGGGATCTAAACCAGATACGCAGTATTTT.

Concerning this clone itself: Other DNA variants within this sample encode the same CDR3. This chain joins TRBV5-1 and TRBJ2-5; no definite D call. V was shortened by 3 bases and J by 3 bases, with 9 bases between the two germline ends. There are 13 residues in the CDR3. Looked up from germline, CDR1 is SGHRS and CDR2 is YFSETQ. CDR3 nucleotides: TGCGCCAGCAGCTCCGTAACGGAAGAGACCCAGTACTTC. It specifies CASSSVTEETQYF.

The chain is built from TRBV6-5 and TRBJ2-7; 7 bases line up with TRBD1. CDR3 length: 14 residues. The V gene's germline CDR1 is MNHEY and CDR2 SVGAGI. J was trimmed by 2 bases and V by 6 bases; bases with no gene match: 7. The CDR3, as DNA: TGTGCCAGCAGCAAGACAGGGAACCCCTACGAGCAGTACTTC. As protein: CASSKTGNPYEQYF.

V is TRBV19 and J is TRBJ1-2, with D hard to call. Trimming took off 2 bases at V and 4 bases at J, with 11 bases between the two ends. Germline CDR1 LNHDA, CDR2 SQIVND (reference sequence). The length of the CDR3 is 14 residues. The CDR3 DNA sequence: TGTGCCAGTAGTATACCAGGACTCTTCTATGGCTACACCTTC. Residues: CASSIPGLFYGYTF.